This passage covers 14 T cell receptor beta chains from one sample sequenced in a study of blood T cells in healthy people across ages. Combining a sample-barcoded 5' primer with a J-beta primer mix, a second PCR ran for roughly 6 to 12 cycles. TCRdb reanalysed the 5' RACE reads using MiXCR and keeps one entry per CDR3 protein. The repertoire includes 500,000 to 700,000 distinct CDR3 sequences, under 30% of them detected once, and about 15% sits in the top ten. Sequenced input: blood. The receptors were gathered from a woman aged 80 or older in good health.

This clonotype has more than one count but fewer than ten. One junction end disagrees with the germline gene, perhaps due to a read error. V usage is TRBV5-1 and J usage is TRBJ1-4; a weak D match, TRBD1 (5 bases). CDR1 is SGHRS and CDR2 is YFSETQ in the germline V gene. CDR3 length equals 17 residues. The CDR3 is CASGLARGSSSNEKLFF. The CDR3 bases are TGCGCCAGCGGCTTGGCGAGGGGATCATCCTCTAATGAAAAACTGTTTTTT.

Notes on this clonotype: A read error may explain this, as a much larger clone is one base away. Since the CDR3 does not end with the conserved phenylalanine or tryptophan, this likely comes from a read error. The CDR3 nucleotides read TGTGCCAGCAGTTTACTACAGGGGAACACCGGGGAGCTGTTTGTT. Translating gives CASSLLQGNTGELFV. V gene TRBV27 combines with J gene TRBJ2-2, with D possibly TRBD1 on 6 matching bases. Per germline, CDR1 MNHEY and CDR2 SMNVEV (reference sequence). Trimming left V 2 bases short and J 1 base short, with 8 bases between. This CDR3 has 15 amino acids.

This clonotype was counted between two and nine times. The chain carries TRBV6-1 and TRBJ1-5, with D unresolved. V was cut by 6 bases and J by 0 bases, with 9 bases left in between. This CDR3 spans 14 amino acids. CDR1 is MNHNS, CDR2 SASEGT, per germline. The DNA of the CDR3 is TGTGCCAGCAGAGCGAGTTATAGCAATCAGCCCCAGCATTTT. This encodes CASRASYSNQPQHF.

This clonotype was recorded a few times. V gene TRBV7-9 combines with J gene TRBJ1-1; D ambiguous. With 2 bases removed from V and 7 bases from J, the gap between germline ends came to 11 bases. This CDR3 comprises 13 residues. Germline CDR1 is SEHNR and CDR2 is FQNEAQ (reference sequence). The CDR3, as DNA: TGTGCCAGCAGCTTACGTAGCCCCAATGAAGCTTTCTTT. This translates into CASSLRSPNEAFF.

The chain employs TRBV28 and TRBJ2-7; 8 nucleotides match TRBD1. The germline V gene has CDR1 MDHEN and CDR2 SYDVKM. Trimming removed 6 bases from V and 3 bases from J; junction bases left unmatched: 7. There are 14 residues in the CDR3. DNA for the CDR3: TGTGCCAGCAGCCTGCGACAGGGGTACTACGAGCAGTACTTC. Translation gives CASSLRQGYYEQYF.

The rearrangement links TRBV20-1 to TRBJ1-3; D is undetermined. Germline CDR1 DFQATT, CDR2 SNEGSKA (reference sequence). The CDR3 covers 13 residues. V was shortened by 1 base and J by 7 bases, with 11 bases between the two germline ends. CDR3 bases: TGCAGTGCTAGAGCACGAATCGATAACACCATATATTTT. This encodes CSARARIDNTIYF.

This clonotype was picked up many times. This chain uses TRBV27 with TRBJ1-2; 11 positions agree with TRBD1. Trimming removed 4 bases from V and 4 bases from J; junction bases left unmatched: 8. Per germline, CDR1 MNHEY and CDR2 SMNVEV (reference sequence). CDR3 size: 16 residues. In nucleotides, the CDR3 is TGTGCCAGCAGTTCCGCCTTTGGGACAGGGGGCTATGGCTACACCTTC. It yields the protein CASSSAFGTGGYGYTF.

The table lists this clonotype with many counts. The junction differs from germline at one of its ends, possibly a read error. This chain joins TRBV6-5 and TRBJ2-5; TRBD1 is a possible D gene (5 bases). The CDR3 covers 17 residues. Germline CDR1 and CDR2: MNHEY and SVGAGI. CDR3: CASSDSLERGSQETQYF. The CDR3, as DNA: TGTGCCAGCAGTGACTCTCTGGAAAGGGGTTCACAAGAGACCCAGTACTTC.

About this clonotype: The junction shows a germline mismatch at one end, possibly a read error. CDR3: CAFDGGQETRYF. In DNA form, the CDR3 reads TGTGCCTTCGATGGCGGCCAAGAGACCCGGTACTTC. The chain is built from TRBV30 and TRBJ2-5; D remains ambiguous. The CDR3 is made up of 12 amino acids. CDR1 is GTSNPN, CDR2 SVGIG, per germline (reference sequence).

J is TRBJ1-1 and V is TRBV29-1; 7 bases agree with TRBD1. The germline V gene encodes CDR1 SQVTM and CDR2 ANQGSEA. The CDR3 is 13 amino acids. The V gene end was trimmed by 7 bases and the J gene end by 3 bases; junction bases not matched to a gene: 8. CDR3 bases: TGCAGCGGCTCGAGGGGGCGCGACACTGAAGCTTTCTTT. This encodes CSGSRGRDTEAFF.

In the case of this clonotype: Since a much larger clone is just one base distant, this may be a read error. The missing conserved phenylalanine or tryptophan at the end of this CDR3 makes a read error likely. The V gene is TRBV6-1, the J gene TRBJ2-1, with 11 bases matching TRBD2. The CDR3 is 13 amino acids. The V segment lost 4 bases and the J segment 9 bases; nucleotides outside the gene matches: 2. Per germline, CDR1 MNHNS and CDR2 SASEGT. CDR3: CASSVAGGPEQFV. The CDR3 coding sequence is TGTGCCAGCAGTGTAGCGGGGGGGCCTGAGCAGTTCGTC.

The table lists this clonotype with many counts. V gene TRBV7-9 combines with J gene TRBJ2-1; 8 bases align to TRBD1. Germline assignment: CDR1 SEHNR and CDR2 FQNEAQ (reference sequence). With V trimmed by 2 bases and J by 7 bases, 4 bases remained unmatched. This CDR3 spans 14 amino acids. In DNA, the CDR3 is TGTGCCAGCAGCTTACAACAGGGGGTGAATGAGCAGTTCTTC. Protein product: CASSLQQGVNEQFF.

This clonotype was counted many times. The V call is TRBV20-1, the J call TRBJ2-1; 9 bases line up with TRBD2. The junction had 13 bases not matched to a gene; V was cut back by 5 bases and J by 14 bases. The germline V gene has CDR1 DFQATT and CDR2 SNEGSKA (reference sequence). This CDR3 has 13 residues. The CDR3 region is CSARGGGAINEFF. The DNA of the CDR3 is TGCAGTGCTCGGGGCGGGGGGGCCATTAATGAGTTCTTC.

The chain uses TRBV19 and TRBJ1-5; tentative D call: TRBD1 (5 bases). V was trimmed by 7 bases and J by 4 bases, leaving 8 bases between them. The CDR3 extends over 12 amino acids. Germline CDR1 LNHDA, CDR2 SQIVND (reference sequence). DNA of the CDR3: TGTGCCAGTAAGACAGCTAATCAGCCCCAGCATTTT. Translated, it gives CASKTANQPQHF.